These 32 T cell receptor beta chains originate from one sample sequenced in a study of blood T cell repertoires in COVID-19. TCRdb's copy holds only in-frame clones and misses some; the assay was immunoSEQ multiplex PCR. The sample consists of 200,000 to 300,000 clones, around 85% of them appearing once. The source material was peripheral blood. The receptors shown here come from a woman aged 80 or older with acute or convalescent COVID-19.

V is TRBV18 and J is TRBJ2-1; 7 nucleotides match TRBD1. Germline V gene sequence: CDR1 KGHSH, CDR2 LQKENI. The CDR3 contains 17 residues. Trimming at V came to 0 bases and at J to 6 bases, leaving 11 bases not matched to a gene. The DNA of the CDR3 is TGTGCCAGCTCACCACCGAATCGGCCCCAGGGGGTCAATGAGCAGTTCTTC. This encodes CASSPPNRPQGVNEQFF.

The chain joins TRBV12-3 or TRBV12-4 to TRBJ2-1; the D gene is possibly TRBD2 (5 bases). The ends were cut back, 6 bases at V and 9 bases at J, with 15 bases in the middle. This CDR3 spans 13 amino acids. Here the CDR3 DNA reads TGTGCCAGCAGCTCTAGGGTCGGAGGTGAGCAGTTCTTC. Translated: CASSSRVGGEQFF.

The rearrangement links TRBV5-6 to TRBJ2-7, with 8 positions matching TRBD2. Germline V CDR1 and CDR2: SGHDT, YYEEEE. After removal of 0 bases from V and 6 bases from J, the junction contained 2 bases not matched to a gene. CDR3 length equals 13 residues. CDR3 loop: CASSLVAGGEQYF. CDR3 nucleotides: TGTGCCAGCAGCTTGGTCGCGGGAGGCGAGCAGTACTTC. Combining the CDR3 with reference TRBV5-6 and TRBJ2-7 gives the whole variable domain DAGVTQSPTHLIKTRGQQVTLRCSPKSGHDTVSWYQQALGQGPQFIFQYYEEEERQRGNFPDRFSGHQFPNYSSELNVNALLLGDSALYLCASSLVAGGEQYFGPGTRLTVT.

The V gene is TRBV19, the J gene TRBJ1-1; maybe TRBD1 (6 bases). CDR3 size: 14 residues. Germline V CDR1 and CDR2: LNHDA, SQIVND (reference sequence). Trimming removed 8 bases from V and 4 bases from J, with 17 bases in between. The CDR3: CASLQRGGPTEAFF. CDR3 in DNA: TGTGCCAGTCTCCAGCGAGGGGGACCCACTGAAGCTTTCTTT.

The chain is built from TRBV5-1 and TRBJ1-1; the D gene is possibly TRBD1 (6 bases). This CDR3 comprises 17 residues. Germline values: CDR1 SGHRS, CDR2 YFSETQ. V was pared by 3 bases and J by 0 bases, with 18 bases between. CDR3 nucleotide sequence: TGCGCCAGCAGCTCCGGCCTTACAGGGTATTTGAACACTGAAGCTTTCTTT. This sequence encodes CASSSGLTGYLNTEAFF.

This CDR3 reads CASSRGTEAYEQYF. DNA of the CDR3: TGTGCCAGCAGCCGGGGGACAGAAGCCTACGAGCAGTACTTC. The V gene is TRBV3-1 (or the pseudogene TRBV3-2), the J gene TRBJ2-7, with 7 bases lining up with TRBD1. The CDR3 is 14 residues long. Per the germline V gene, CDR1 is LGHDT and CDR2 is YNNKEL (reference sequence). V gave up 4 bases and J gave up 2 bases; unmatched junction bases: 5.

The V and J genes are TRBV24-1 and TRBJ2-1, with 8 bases that match TRBD2. The V segment lost 5 bases and the J segment 8 bases; nucleotides outside the gene matches: 10. CDR3 length: 15 residues. Germline-derived CDR1 and CDR2 are KGHDR and SFDVKD. The CDR3 DNA reads as TGTGCCACCAGTGGAAGGCCGGGGGGGATTGATGAGCAGTTCTTC. Encoded protein: CATSGRPGGIDEQFF.

J is TRBJ2-1 and V is TRBV27, with D perhaps TRBD2 (6 bases). Germline V lookup: CDR1 MNHEY, CDR2 SMNVEV (reference sequence). The CDR3 has 16 residues. Deletions cut 7 bases from V and 2 bases from J, with 18 bases between. The CDR3 here is CASILRWRGAYNEQFF. Here the CDR3 DNA reads TGTGCCAGCATTCTACGGTGGAGGGGCGCCTACAATGAGCAGTTCTTC.

This clone was seen a single time. The CDR3 region has the DNA TGTGCCAGCTCACCACAGGGGGAGGGTGAGCAGTTCTTC. It translates to CASSPQGEGEQFF. V and J are TRBV18 and TRBJ2-1; TRBD2 might be the D (7 bases). V lost 1 base to trimming and J lost 9 bases, with 10 bases between them. Per the germline V gene, CDR1 is KGHSH and CDR2 is LQKENI. The CDR3 contains 13 residues. The variable domain in full, with the rest retrieved from reference TRBV18 and TRBJ2-1, is NAGVMQNPRHLVRRRGQEARLRCSPMKGHSHVYWYRQLPEEGLKFMVYLQKENIIDESGMPKERFSAEFPKEGPSILRIQQVVRGDSAAYFCASSPQGEGEQFFGPGTRLTVL.

V and J are TRBV25-1 and TRBJ1-4, with 9 bases that match TRBD1. Unmatched junction bases numbered 5, after V lost 1 base and J lost 8 bases. CDR3 length equals 15 residues. The V gene's germline CDR1 is MGHDK and CDR2 SYGVNS. The DNA for the CDR3 is TGTGCCAGCAGTGAATTAGGGACAGGGACCGAAAAACTGTTTTTT. Translating it yields CASSELGTGTEKLFF.

V is TRBV5-4 and J is TRBJ2-2; 12 positions agree with TRBD1. Germline V gene lookup returns CDR1 SGHNT and CDR2 YYREEE (reference sequence). The CDR3 totals 16 residues. The ends lost 3 bases at V and 4 bases at J; junction bases unmatched: 4. The chain's CDR3 is CASSWGQGASTGELFF. The CDR3 region has the DNA TGTGCCAGCAGCTGGGGACAGGGGGCGAGCACCGGGGAGCTGTTTTTT.

The V gene is TRBV29-1, the J gene TRBJ1-2; the match to TRBD1 covers 7 bases. The CDR3 covers 13 residues. In germline, CDR1 is SQVTM, CDR2 ANQGSEA. J gave up 1 base and V 7 bases, and 6 bases lay outside the gene matches. CDR3 amino acids: CSAATGFNYGYTF. For the CDR3, the DNA is TGCAGCGCTGCGACAGGGTTTAACTATGGCTACACCTTC.

The gene calls are TRBV6-2 or TRBV6-3 and TRBJ2-3; the match to TRBD1 covers 10 bases. The CDR3 is 16 amino acids. V gave up 4 bases and J gave up 2 bases; unmatched junction bases: 6. Germline lookup yields CDR1 MNHEY and CDR2 SVGEGT. The CDR3 DNA sequence: TGTGCCAGCAGTTTAGAGACAGGGGGCGCCACAGATACGCAGTATTTT. Its protein product is CASSLETGGATDTQYF.

The chain recombines TRBV9 with TRBJ2-3; TRBD2 is a possible D gene (5 bases). Trimming pared 7 bases from V and 2 bases from J, leaving 14 bases between. This CDR3 is 14 amino acids long. Germline CDR1 and CDR2: SGDLS and YYNGEE. The CDR3 bases are TGTGCCAGCGCAAGAGGGCAGGTCACAGATACGCAGTATTTT. Protein: CASARGQVTDTQYF.

The gene calls are TRBV30 and TRBJ1-5; unclear D gene. V shed 1 base and J shed 4 bases, with 8 bases lying between them. The germline V gene has CDR1 GTSNPN and CDR2 SVGIG (reference sequence). CDR3 size: 13 residues. The CDR3 loop is CAWSGGENQPQHF. The CDR3, as DNA: TGTGCCTGGAGTGGCGGGGAAAATCAGCCCCAGCATTTT.

The genes are TRBV6-1 and TRBJ1-4; D remains ambiguous. Trimming shortened V by 2 bases and J by 0 bases, and 7 bases separated the two germline ends. The V gene's germline CDR1 is MNHNS and CDR2 SASEGT. The length of the CDR3 is 15 residues. The CDR3 nucleotides are TGTGCCAGCAGTGAACGCACAACAACTAATGAAAAACTGTTTTTT. Translating it yields CASSERTTTNEKLFF.

This clone was seen a handful of times. V usage is TRBV2 and J usage is TRBJ2-1; weak D call: TRBD2 (6 bases). The V end lost 3 bases, the J end lost 10 bases, and 13 bases lay between the germline ends. Germline V gene sequence: CDR1 SNHLY, CDR2 FYNNEI. The CDR3 length is 13 residues. This CDR3 is CASSEYAGREQFF. CDR3 DNA sequence: TGTGCCAGCAGTGAGTATGCGGGGCGGGAGCAGTTCTTC.

The rearrangement uses TRBV29-1 and TRBJ2-3; 10 nucleotides align to TRBD2. V was clipped by 6 bases and J by 4 bases; unmatched bases: 10. Germline CDR1 and CDR2: SQVTM and ANQGSEA. The CDR3 contains 15 residues. CDR3 protein: CSVRPSGGWADTQYF. Written as DNA, the CDR3 is TGCAGCGTCCGCCCTAGCGGGGGATGGGCAGATACGCAGTATTTT.

The chain links TRBV27 to TRBJ2-5; D may be TRBD2 (6 bases). With 3 bases removed from V and 2 bases from J, the gap between germline ends came to 7 bases. The CDR3 loop spans 13 amino acids. Germline V lookup: CDR1 MNHEY, CDR2 SMNVEV (reference sequence). This chain's CDR3 is CASSLREQETQYF. The CDR3 bases are TGTGCCAGCAGTTTGCGGGAACAAGAGACCCAGTACTTC.

The chain links TRBV5-6 to TRBJ2-1, with D perhaps TRBD1 (6 bases). Deletions cut 4 bases from V and 0 bases from J, with 11 bases between. CDR3 length: 15 amino acids. The germline gives CDR1 SGHDT, CDR2 YYEEEE. The CDR3 region is CASSRDRSSYNEQFF. The CDR3 coding sequence is TGTGCCAGCAGCCGCGACAGGAGCTCCTACAATGAGCAGTTCTTC.

The gene calls are TRBV6-5 and TRBJ1-2; 8 bases fit TRBD1. Unmatched junction bases numbered 6, after V lost 5 bases and J lost 4 bases. The CDR3 is 14 residues long. CDR1 and CDR2 from the germline V gene are MNHEY and SVGAGI. This CDR3 is CASSPRTGSYGYTF. The DNA of the CDR3 is TGTGCCAGCAGTCCACGGACAGGGTCCTATGGCTACACCTTC.

The chain has TRBV3-1 (or the pseudogene TRBV3-2) and TRBJ1-4; perhaps TRBD1 as D (6 bases). The CDR3 consists of 14 residues. V lost 1 base to trimming and J lost 7 bases, with 10 bases between them. CDR1 and CDR2 from the germline V gene are LGHDT and YNNKEL (reference sequence). Here the CDR3 reads CASSQGGGSEKLFF. The CDR3 DNA reads as TGTGCCAGCAGCCAAGGAGGGGGTAGTGAAAAACTGTTTTTT.

The sample holds a few counts of this clone. This chain links TRBV2 with TRBJ2-3; possible D gene TRBD1, 6 bases. The CDR3 is 17 residues long. V shed 3 bases and J shed 1 base, with 17 bases lying between them. In germline, CDR1 is SNHLY, CDR2 FYNNEI. DNA of the CDR3: TGTGCCAGCAGTGACCTGGGTATGAGACAGGGCACAGATACGCAGTATTTT. Encoded protein: CASSDLGMRQGTDTQYF.

CDR3 nucleotides: TGCGCCAGCAGTGAGGACACTCGGGGAAAGGGATTCACCTTC. It encodes CASSEDTRGKGFTF. The rearrangement joins TRBV10-1 to TRBJ1-2; D gene ambiguous. The germline V gene has CDR1 WNHNN and CDR2 SYGVQD (reference sequence). V was pared by 2 bases and J by 13 bases, with 20 bases between. The CDR3 totals 14 residues.

The chain couples TRBV5-4 to TRBJ2-7; possibly TRBD1 for D (5 bases). The CDR3 extends over 15 amino acids. The V end was cut by 4 bases, the J end by 0 bases, with 14 bases between. Germline CDR1 and CDR2: SGHNT and YYREEE (reference sequence). Here the CDR3 reads CASSRGLGYSYEQYF. Here the CDR3 DNA reads TGTGCCAGCAGCAGGGGTTTGGGTTACTCCTACGAGCAGTACTTC. The full variable domain, completed using reference TRBV5-4 and TRBJ2-7, is ETGVTQSPTHLIKTRGQQVTLRCSSQSGHNTVSWYQQALGQGPQFIFQYYREEENGRGNFPPRFSGLQFPNYSSELNVNALELDDSALYLCASSRGLGYSYEQYFGPGTRLTVT.

The rearrangement links TRBV2 to TRBJ2-1; D possibly corresponds to TRBD2 (5 bases). The V and J ends lost 11 bases and 7 bases respectively, with 12 bases between them. Germline assignment: CDR1 SNHLY and CDR2 FYNNEI. This CDR3 comprises 11 residues. Here the CDR3 reads CAPGGPNEQFF. CDR3 in DNA: TGTGCCCCGGGCGGGCCAAATGAGCAGTTCTTC.

This rearrangement joins TRBV6-5 to TRBJ2-7, with D possibly matching TRBD2 (6 bases). Germline CDR1 reads MNHEY; CDR2 reads SVGAGI. The CDR3 runs 16 residues. With 0 bases removed from V and 0 bases from J, the gap between germline ends came to 12 bases. The CDR3 DNA reads as TGTGCCAGCAGTTACTCGAGGGACGGGAGCTCCTACGAGCAGTACTTC. It translates to CASSYSRDGSSYEQYF.

The chain couples TRBV28 to TRBJ1-3; D unresolved. With 6 bases removed from V and 2 bases from J, the gap between germline ends came to 14 bases. The CDR3 runs 15 residues. CDR1 is MDHEN, CDR2 SYDVKM, per germline. CDR3 coding DNA: TGTGCCAGCAGGACACCCGGGAGGCCTGGAAACACCATATATTTT. Translating it yields CASRTPGRPGNTIYF.

This chain connects TRBV3-1 (or the pseudogene TRBV3-2) to TRBJ1-2, with D perhaps matching TRBD1 (5 bases). CDR1 and CDR2 from the germline V gene are LGHDT and YNNKEL (reference sequence). The CDR3 length is 14 residues. V was clipped by 4 bases and J by 2 bases, with 11 bases between them. CDR3 coding DNA: TGTGCCAGCAGCCTCACAGGAGGGAACTATGGCTACACCTTC. Protein sequence: CASSLTGGNYGYTF.

The chain employs TRBV28 and TRBJ1-5, with D perhaps matching TRBD1 (5 bases). The V gene's germline CDR1 is MDHEN and CDR2 SYDVKM. V lost 4 bases and J 6 bases, leaving 16 bases between the germline ends. The CDR3 extends over 15 amino acids. The CDR3 coding sequence is TGTGCCAGCAGTTCCTCAGGGAATTATCGTCAGCCCCAGCATTTT. Encoded protein: CASSSSGNYRQPQHF.

This chain uses TRBV27 with TRBJ1-2, with D perhaps matching TRBD1 (6 bases). The CDR3 sequence is 13 residues long. The ends were cut back, 6 bases at V and 8 bases at J, with 16 bases in the middle. Germline lookup yields CDR1 MNHEY and CDR2 SMNVEV (reference sequence). CDR3 sequence: CASSWDMRGGYTF. The CDR3 nucleotides are TGTGCCAGCAGCTGGGACATGAGGGGAGGCTACACCTTC.

V gene TRBV28 combines with J gene TRBJ2-2; D might be TRBD1 (6 bases). V was clipped by 5 bases and J by 3 bases, with 10 bases between them. The CDR3 extends over 14 amino acids. The germline V gene encodes CDR1 MDHEN and CDR2 SYDVKM. Written as DNA, the CDR3 is TGTGCCAGCAGTCCGCGGACAGACACCGGGGAGCTGTTTTTT. It encodes CASSPRTDTGELFF.